This TCR beta chain appears in the sequencing data of a study of cytomegalovirus exposure and HLA in healthy donors. At the level of the study: Most genotyped donors, 65% to 85% of some 400, had Caucasian-associated genetic ancestry. Broader study findings: Previously analyzed data showed that most TCR beta V segments were productive at a frequency of about 87% or about 30%. In vitro data verified a few CMV-associated chains as specific for CMV antigens.

All donors participated as healthy donors of bone marrow. In the case of this clone: The antigen is unknown.

Use of 60 Vbeta and 13 Jbeta primers characterized the PCR. The repertoire was sequenced with immunoSEQ multiplex PCR; TCRdb's copy has only in-frame clones and lacks some. The table includes tens of thousands of clones, about 84% detected once. V lost 5 bases and J lost 2, with 12 bases in between. CDR1 SGHTA and CDR2 FQGNSA come from the germline V gene. CDR3 size: 14 residues. The chain has TRBV7-2 and TRBJ2-5, with D maybe TRBD1 (7 bases). The source material was PBMCs. The receptor's source is a female donor in good health and CMV-seronegative. CDR3 region: CASSGGTVQETQYF. In DNA form, the CDR3 reads TGTGCCAGCAGCGGAGGGACAGTACAAGAGACCCAGTACTTC.